These 8 T cell receptor beta chains were sequenced from one sample in a study of blood T cell repertoires in COVID-19. Method: immunoSEQ multiplex PCR; TCRdb's copy keeps in-frame clones and lacks some. Of more than 150,000 clones in the sample, about nine tenths were seen once. Sequencing was performed on peripheral blood. Receptors originate from a woman aged 70 to 79 with acute or convalescent COVID-19.

The chain recombines TRBV5-6 with TRBJ2-1, with D possibly TRBD2 on 5 matching bases. V was cut by 0 bases and J by 0 bases, with 13 bases left in between. Germline CDR1 is SGHDT and CDR2 is YYEEEE. The CDR3 has 17 amino acids. This CDR3 is CASSLVPGSSSYNEQFF. DNA for the CDR3: TGTGCCAGCAGCTTGGTACCGGGGTCCAGCTCCTACAATGAGCAGTTCTTC.

V is TRBV9 and J is TRBJ1-2; D possibly corresponds to TRBD1 (5 bases). The CDR3 totals 13 residues. The V gene lost 3 bases and the J gene lost 7 bases, with 13 bases spanning the gap. Germline-derived CDR1 and CDR2 are SGDLS and YYNGEE. The CDR3 reads CASSGSGNLGYTF. The CDR3 nucleotides are TGTGCCAGCAGCGGTTCAGGGAATCTTGGCTACACCTTC.

V usage is TRBV3-1 (or the pseudogene TRBV3-2) and J usage is TRBJ2-3, with TRBD1 matching over 8 bases. CDR1 and CDR2 (germline): LGHDT, YNNKEL (reference sequence). This CDR3 is 16 amino acids long. The V and J ends lost 1 base and 0 bases, in that order; junction bases with no gene match: 3. The CDR3 sequence: CASSQGTGPSTDTQYF. CDR3 DNA sequence: TGTGCCAGCAGCCAAGGGACAGGGCCAAGCACAGATACGCAGTATTTT.

In DNA, the CDR3 is TGTGCCAGCAGGTCCCTAGGCAATGAGCAGTTCTTC. Protein product: CASRSLGNEQFF. V usage is TRBV12-3 or TRBV12-4 and J usage is TRBJ2-1; D not certain. The CDR3 has 12 amino acids. V lost 6 bases, J lost 6 bases, and 9 bases lay in between.

The chain recombines TRBV4-2 with TRBJ1-2; D might be TRBD1 (5 bases). The CDR3 runs 14 residues. The germline V gene has CDR1 LGHNA and CDR2 YNFKEQ. V was cut by 0 bases and J by 7 bases, with 12 bases left in between. The CDR3 nucleotides read TGTGCCAGCAGCCAAGATCGAACGGGGGGTGGCTACACCTTC. Translating it yields CASSQDRTGGGYTF.

A word on this clone: Within the sample, other DNA sequences also encode this same CDR3. V is TRBV3-1 (or the pseudogene TRBV3-2) and J is TRBJ1-3; TRBD1 might be the D (5 bases). From germline, CDR1 is LGHDT and CDR2 YNNKEL (reference sequence). CDR3 length: 15 amino acids. Deletions cut 4 bases from V and 0 bases from J, with 10 bases between. In DNA form, the CDR3 reads TGTGCCAGCAGCCCGACAGCCACCTCTGGAAACACCATATATTTT. Residues: CASSPTATSGNTIYF.

This rearrangement joins TRBV4-3 to TRBJ1-2; possibly TRBD1 for D (5 bases). V gave up 3 bases and J gave up 3 bases, with 14 bases separating them. Germline V gene data show CDR1 as LGHNA and CDR2 as YSLEER. CDR3 length: 15 residues. This chain's CDR3 is CASSHPGRADYGYTF. The CDR3 nucleotides read TGCGCCAGCAGCCATCCAGGGAGGGCGGACTATGGCTACACCTTC.

The CDR3, as DNA: TGTGCCAGCAGGAACACAGGGTCGGATACGCAGTATTTT. As protein: CASRNTGSDTQYF. The rearrangement uses TRBV12-3 or TRBV12-4 and TRBJ2-3; a weak D match, TRBD1 (6 bases). The CDR3 is made up of 13 amino acids. Trimming shortened V by 6 bases and J by 6 bases, and 13 bases separated the two germline ends.